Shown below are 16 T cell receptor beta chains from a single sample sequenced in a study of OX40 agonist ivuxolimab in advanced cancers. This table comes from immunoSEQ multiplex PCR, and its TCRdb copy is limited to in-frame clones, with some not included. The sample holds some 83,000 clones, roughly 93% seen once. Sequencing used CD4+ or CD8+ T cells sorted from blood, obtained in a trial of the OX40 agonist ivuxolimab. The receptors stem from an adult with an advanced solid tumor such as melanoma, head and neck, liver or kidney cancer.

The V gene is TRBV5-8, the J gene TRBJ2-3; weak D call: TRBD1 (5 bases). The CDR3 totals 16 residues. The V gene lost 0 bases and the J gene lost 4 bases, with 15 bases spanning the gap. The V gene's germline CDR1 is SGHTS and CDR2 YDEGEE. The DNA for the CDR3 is TGTGCCAGCAGCTTGGGGGGCGGAGACAAACCAGATACGCAGTATTTT. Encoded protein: CASSLGGGDKPDTQYF.

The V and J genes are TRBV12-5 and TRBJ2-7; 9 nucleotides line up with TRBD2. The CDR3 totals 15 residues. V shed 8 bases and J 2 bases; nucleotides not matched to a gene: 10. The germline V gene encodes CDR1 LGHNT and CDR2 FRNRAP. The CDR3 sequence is CASSSGEVLPYEQYF. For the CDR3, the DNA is TGTGCTAGTTCTAGCGGGGAAGTCCTCCCCTACGAGCAGTACTTC. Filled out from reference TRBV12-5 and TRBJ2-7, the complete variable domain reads DARVTQTPRHKVTEMGQEVTMRCQPILGHNTVFWYRQTMMQGLELLAYFRNRAPLDDSGMPKDRFSAEMPDATLATLKIQPSEPRDSAVYFCASSSGEVLPYEQYFGPGTRLTVT.

The CDR3 DNA sequence: TGCGCCAGCAGCCAAAGCGGGGGGAACGGTGAGCAGTTCTTC. It encodes CASSQSGGNGEQFF. J is TRBJ2-1 and V is TRBV4-1, with 9 bases aligning to TRBD2. Germline CDR1 MGHRA, CDR2 YSYEKL. The CDR3 length is 14 residues. Losses at the gene ends were 2 bases for V and 9 bases for J; bases not matched to a gene: 5.

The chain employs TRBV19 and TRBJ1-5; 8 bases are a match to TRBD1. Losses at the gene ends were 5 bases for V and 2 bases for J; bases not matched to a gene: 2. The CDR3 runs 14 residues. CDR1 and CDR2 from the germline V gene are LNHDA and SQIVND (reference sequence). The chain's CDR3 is CASSETGGNQPQHF. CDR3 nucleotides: TGTGCCAGTAGTGAGACAGGGGGCAATCAGCCCCAGCATTTT.

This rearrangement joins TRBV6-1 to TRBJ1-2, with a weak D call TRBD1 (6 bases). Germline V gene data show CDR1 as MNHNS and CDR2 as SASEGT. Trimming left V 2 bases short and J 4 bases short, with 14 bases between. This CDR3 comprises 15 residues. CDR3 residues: CASSEIQGRAYGYTF. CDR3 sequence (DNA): TGTGCCAGCAGTGAAATACAGGGCAGAGCCTATGGCTACACCTTC.

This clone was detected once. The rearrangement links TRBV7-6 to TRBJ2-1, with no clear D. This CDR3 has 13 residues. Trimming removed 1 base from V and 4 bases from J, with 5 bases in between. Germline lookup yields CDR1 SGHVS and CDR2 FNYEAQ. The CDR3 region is CASSLVMYNEQFF. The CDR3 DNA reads TGTGCCAGCAGCTTAGTGATGTACAATGAGCAGTTCTTC.

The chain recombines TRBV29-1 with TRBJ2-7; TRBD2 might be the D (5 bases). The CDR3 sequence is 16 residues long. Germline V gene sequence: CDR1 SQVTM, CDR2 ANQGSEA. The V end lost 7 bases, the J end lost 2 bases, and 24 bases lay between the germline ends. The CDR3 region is CSARGALDPLPYEQYF. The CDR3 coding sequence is TGCAGCGCCCGTGGTGCACTAGACCCGCTACCCTACGAGCAGTACTTC.

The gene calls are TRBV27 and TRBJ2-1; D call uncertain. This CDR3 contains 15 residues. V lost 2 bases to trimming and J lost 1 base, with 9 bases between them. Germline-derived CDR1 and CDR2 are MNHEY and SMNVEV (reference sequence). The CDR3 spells CASSLTSKSYNEQFF. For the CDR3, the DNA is TGTGCCAGCAGTTTAACGAGTAAGTCCTACAATGAGCAGTTCTTC.

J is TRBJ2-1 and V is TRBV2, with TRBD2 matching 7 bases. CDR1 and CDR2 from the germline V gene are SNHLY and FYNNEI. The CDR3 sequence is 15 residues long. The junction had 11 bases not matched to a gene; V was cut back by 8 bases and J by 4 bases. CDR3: CASFRGAGEYNEQFF. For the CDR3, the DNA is TGTGCCAGCTTCCGAGGCGCGGGGGAGTACAATGAGCAGTTCTTC.

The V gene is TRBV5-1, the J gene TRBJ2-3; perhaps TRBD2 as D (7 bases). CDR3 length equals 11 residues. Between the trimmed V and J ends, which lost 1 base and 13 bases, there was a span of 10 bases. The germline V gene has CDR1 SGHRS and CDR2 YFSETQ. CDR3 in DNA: TGCGCCAGCAGCTTGCAGGGGAGGGAGTATTTT. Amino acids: CASSLQGREYF.

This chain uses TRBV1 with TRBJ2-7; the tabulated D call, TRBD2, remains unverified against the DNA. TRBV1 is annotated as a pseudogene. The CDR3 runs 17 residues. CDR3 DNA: TGCACCAGCAGCCAAGAGGGCGGGGGGCGCAGCTCCTACGAGCAGTACTTC. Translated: CTSSQEGGGRSSYEQYF.

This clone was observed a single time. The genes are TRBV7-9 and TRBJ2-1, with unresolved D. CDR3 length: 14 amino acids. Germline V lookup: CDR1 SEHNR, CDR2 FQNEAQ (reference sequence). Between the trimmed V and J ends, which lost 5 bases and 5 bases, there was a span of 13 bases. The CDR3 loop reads CASSPVSAHNEQFF. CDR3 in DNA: TGTGCCAGCAGCCCCGTCAGCGCCCACAATGAGCAGTTCTTC.

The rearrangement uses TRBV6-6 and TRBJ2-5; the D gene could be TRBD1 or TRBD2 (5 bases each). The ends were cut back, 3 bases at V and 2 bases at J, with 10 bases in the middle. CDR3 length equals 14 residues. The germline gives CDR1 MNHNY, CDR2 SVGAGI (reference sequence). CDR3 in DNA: TGTGCCAGCAGTTATCTGGGGGTACAAGAGACCCAGTACTTC. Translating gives CASSYLGVQETQYF.

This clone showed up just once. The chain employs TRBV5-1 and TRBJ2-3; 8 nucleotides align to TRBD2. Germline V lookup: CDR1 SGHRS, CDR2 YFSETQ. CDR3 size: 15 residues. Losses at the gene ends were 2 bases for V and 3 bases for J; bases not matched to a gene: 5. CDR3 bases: TGCGCCAGCAGCTTACGGGGGGGCGAGACAGATACGCAGTATTTT. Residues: CASSLRGGETDTQYF.

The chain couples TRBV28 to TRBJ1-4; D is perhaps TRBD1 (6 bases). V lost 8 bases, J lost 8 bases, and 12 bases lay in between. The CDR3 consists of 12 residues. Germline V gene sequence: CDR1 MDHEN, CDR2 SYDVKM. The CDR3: CASGAGEEKLFF. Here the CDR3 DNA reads TGTGCCAGCGGGGCAGGGGAGGAAAAACTGTTTTTT.

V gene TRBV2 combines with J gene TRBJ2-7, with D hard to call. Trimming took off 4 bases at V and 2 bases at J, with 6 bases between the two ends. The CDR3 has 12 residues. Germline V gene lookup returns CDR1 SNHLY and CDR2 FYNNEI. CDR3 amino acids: CASSGAAYEQYF. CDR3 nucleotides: TGTGCCAGCAGTGGGGCAGCCTACGAGCAGTACTTC. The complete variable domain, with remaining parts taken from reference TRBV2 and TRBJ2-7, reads EPEVTQTPSHQVTQMGQEVILRCVPISNHLYFYWYRQILGQKVEFLVSFYNNEISEKSEIFDDQFSVERPDGSNFTLKIRSTKLEDSAMYFCASSGAAYEQYFGPGTRLTVT.